This T cell receptor beta chain was obtained from a study of OX40 agonist ivuxolimab in advanced cancers. At the level of the whole study: Ivuxolimab was a fully human IgG2 agonistic monoclonal antibody targeting the costimulatory receptor OX40 (CD134). Intravenous ivuxolimab was administered to patients every 2 weeks at six dose levels: 0.01, 0.1, 0.3, 1.5, 3 and 10 mg/kg. Of the approximately 50 dose-escalation patients, hepatocellular carcinoma was present in around 20, melanoma in some 15, renal cell carcinoma in 9 and head and neck cancer in 9. A male proportion of about 79% and a mean age of around 60 years, ranging from about 23 to 79, were recorded for the dose-escalation cohort. Prior anti-PD-1, anti-PD-L1 or anti-CTLA-4 therapy was permitted, and checkpoint inhibitors had been received by roughly 42% of dose-escalation patients. Three dose-escalation patients achieved partial responses, one with hepatocellular carcinoma and two with cutaneous melanoma. Peripheral TCRbeta sequencing aimed to test whether ivuxolimab altered TCR sequence diversity and caused clonal T-cell expansion. The paper covers the monotherapy dose-escalation part of the phase I ivuxolimab trial, which included N of about 50 patients.

V loses 0 bases, J loses 10 bases, and the germline ends lie 11 bases apart. The germline V gene encodes CDR1 SGDLS and CDR2 YYNGEE. The cysteine opens and the phenylalanine closes a CDR3 of 13 amino acids. The entry retains the CDR3 DNA only, 39 bases that are in frame from base 1. To sequence the TCRbeta CDR3 region, genomic DNA was isolated from the sorted cells. The immunoSEQ Assay was used to sequence the TCRbeta CDR3 regions. TCRdb's version of the immuneACCESS table is confined to in-frame rearrangements and falls short of the full clone set. An unresolved V gene accounts for under half of the shortfall where checked; the remainder is of unknown origin. The sample yields roughly 34,000 clones; 84% were counted once. The leading ten clones occupy around 12% of the sample. On this clone: Its binding antigen is unknown. Base qualities were left out, and no much larger clone turns up one base away.

Patients with a history of autoimmune disease or receiving systemic immunosuppression were excluded from the trial. In every dose cohort, peripheral blood was drawn for TCR sequencing at baseline, cycle 4 day 1, and cycle 7 day 1. The samples were drawn from a first-in-human, open-label, multicenter phase I dose-escalation trial of ivuxolimab. The trial enrolled adults with locally advanced or metastatic head and neck squamous cell, hepatocellular, melanoma or renal cell carcinoma. Before TCR sequencing, CD4+ and CD8+ T cells were separately sorted from peripheral blood. General conclusions and limits of the study: At doses of 0.1 to 3.0 mg/kg, clonal expansion of both CD4+ and CD8+ T cells in blood was seen between baseline and week 6. Which antigens the clonally expanded peripheral T cells were specific for was not determined. Partial responders in the 0.1-3.0 mg/kg groups had among the lowest normalized peripheral clonal expansion, especially among CD8+ T cells. Low levels of normalized T-cell clonal expansion were also seen in some patients who did not respond. After ivuxolimab, more expanded clones were found on average in CD8+ T cells than in CD4+ T cells.

Recombination joined TRBV9 with TRBJ2-1; the D gene remains uncertain. Sequenced here: CD4+ or CD8+ T cells sorted from blood, sampled in a trial of the OX40 agonist ivuxolimab. This clonotype originated in an adult with an advanced solid tumor such as melanoma, head and neck, liver or kidney cancer. The CDR3 reads CASSVALTPEQFF. The nucleotides read TGTGCCAGCAGCGTAGCTCTAACCCCGGAGCAGTTCTTC.